This TCR beta chain appears in the sequencing data of a study of CD8+CD57+ T cells in acquired aplastic anemia. On the study more broadly: The sorted CD4+ and CD8+ cells yielded an average approximately 3.2 ug of DNA. On average, healthy donors gave approximately 10 million reads for CD4+ cells.

Both TCR beta VDJ combination and CDR3 sequence profiling were carried out. Genomic DNA was the template for this profiling. TCRdb reprocessed the reads with MiXCR, giving one entry per CDR3 protein. The profile covers about 220,000 distinct CDR3 sequences, with 34% appearing a single time and 1% to 1.3% taken by the ten largest. About this clonotype itself: Antigen unknown.

Findings of the study overall: The study found no significant CD8+ Simpson's diversity difference between patients and controls. The same twenty-nine CD8+ CDR3 sequences occurred in patients and in controls.

CDR1 MGHDK and CDR2 SYGVNS come from the germline V gene. CDR3 length: 15 residues. The junction had 13 bases not matched to a gene; V was cut back by 9 bases and J by 4 bases. Sequenced sample: sorted CD4+, CD8+, or CD8+CD57+ T cells (not recorded which) from PBMCs. This clonotype was obtained from a human donor in good health, serving as a control. The rearrangement joins TRBV25-1 to TRBJ1-1; TRBD1 aligns across 8 bases. The DNA for the CDR3 is TGTGCCAGGACTATATCGACAGGGGTTATCACTGAAGCTTTCTTT. This encodes CARTISTGVITEAFF.